The clone carrying this T cell receptor beta chain turned up a few times. Its target is not known. These data are taken from a study of identical twins. Study outcomes and limitations: For cord blood, abundant beta clonotypes had fewer insertions, unlike memory repertoires, which showed none.

Unique molecular identifiers were present on the cDNA, which also gained a universal primer site by template switching. Each CDR3 protein is one row after TCRdb ran MiXCR on the 5' RACE reads. Of 310,000 or so distinct CDR3 sequences listed, 7.5% to 9.5% are singletons. Trimming removed 7 bases from V and 2 bases from J, with 10 bases in between. This CDR3 contains 13 residues. The germline gives CDR1 SNHLY, CDR2 FYNNEI. The sample also formed part of further work on yellow fever vaccine responses in identical twins.

The specimen was CD8+ T cells sorted from blood. This TCR was recovered from a woman in her late teens or twenties in good health. The chain couples TRBV2 to TRBJ2-3, with D hard to call. CDR3 amino acids: CASNEPPTDTQYF. The DNA of the CDR3 is TGTGCCAGCAATGAGCCCCCCACAGATACGCAGTATTTT. The full variable domain, rest sourced from reference TRBV2 and TRBJ2-3, is EPEVTQTPSHQVTQMGQEVILRCVPISNHLYFYWYRQILGQKVEFLVSFYNNEISEKSEIFDDQFSVERPDGSNFTLKIRSTKLEDSAMYFCASNEPPTDTQYFGPGTRLTVL.